The 26 T cell receptor beta chains below come from one sample, sequenced in a study of CXCR3-negative and CXCR3-positive naive CD8 T cells. Their specific antigens are unknown. Points from the study as a whole: More hydrophobic TRB CDR3s occurred in CXCR3-positive than in CXCR3-negative naive cells.

Libraries were UMI-labeled 5' RACE TRB cDNA. Reprocessing the 5' RACE reads, TCRdb reports a single entry for every CDR3 protein and omits DNA. This sample contains about 120,000 distinct CDR3 sequences. What was sequenced was naive CXCR3+ CD8+ T cells from blood. Regarding subset: CD45RO-CCR7+CD27+CD95- naive CD8+ T cells expressing CXCR3 (TNR3+). The receptors originated from a human donor in good health. Some clones in this sample may be carry-over from other donors' samples.

This chain uses TRBV5-1 with TRBJ1-3. Germline lookup yields CDR1 SGHRS and CDR2 YFSETQ. The CDR3 is 14 residues long. The CDR3 sequence: CASSSEIAGNTIYF.

The genes are TRBV29-1 and TRBJ1-3. CDR3 size: 15 residues. Germline values: CDR1 SQVTM, CDR2 ANQGSEA. CDR3 protein: CSVVAGGGSGNTIYF.

The chain employs TRBV4-3 and TRBJ1-1. This CDR3 has 14 amino acids. Germline assignment: CDR1 LGHNA and CDR2 YSLEER. The CDR3 sequence is CASSQDGVNTEAFF.

This sequence joins TRBV7-6 and TRBJ2-2; TCRdb designates TRBD2, a call that cannot be tested without DNA. Looked up from germline, CDR1 is SGHVS and CDR2 is FNYEAQ. This CDR3 contains 14 residues. The CDR3 protein is CASSLGGLAGELFF.

The rearrangement links TRBV7-9 to TRBJ2-5. The CDR3 loop spans 14 amino acids. CDR1 SEHNR and CDR2 FQNEAQ come from the germline V gene (reference sequence). The CDR3 spells CASSSSLNQETQYF.

The gene calls are TRBV21-1 and TRBJ2-4; TCRdb calls TRBD1, which cannot be checked without DNA. TRBV21-1 is described as a pseudogene. This CDR3 spans 15 amino acids. CDR3 in amino acids: CASSKDLPTGHIQYF.

This rearrangement joins TRBV20-1 to TRBJ2-3; without DNA, the TCRdb call of TRBD1 cannot be checked. CDR3 size: 16 residues. Germline-derived CDR1 and CDR2 are DFQATT and SNEGSKA (reference sequence). The CDR3 protein is CSARDTLAGATDTQYF.

This chain links TRBV7-9 with TRBJ2-7. The CDR3 consists of 13 residues. Germline V lookup: CDR1 SEHNR, CDR2 FQNEAQ (reference sequence). CDR3 sequence: CASSHGTSYEQYF.

This chain links TRBV6-2 or TRBV6-3 with TRBJ2-2. The CDR3 is 13 amino acids. Germline V gene sequence: CDR1 MNHEY, CDR2 SVGEGT. This chain's CDR3 is CASSYYYTGELFF.

The rearrangement uses TRBV11-2 and TRBJ2-7; TCRdb's D call of TRBD1 is untestable without DNA. This CDR3 has 15 amino acids. Germline V gene data show CDR1 as SGHAT and CDR2 as FQNNGV. The CDR3: CASSSPGTGLYEQYF. Using reference TRBV11-2 and TRBJ2-7 for the parts outside the CDR3, the full variable domain is EAGVAQSPRYKIIEKRQSVAFWCNPISGHATLYWYQQILGQGPKLLIQFQNNGVVDDSQLPKDRFSAERLKGVDSTLKIQPAKLEDSAVYLCASSSPGTGLYEQYFGPGTRLTVT.

The rearrangement joins TRBV4-1 to TRBJ2-2; there is no DNA to check the TCRdb D call of TRBD1. The CDR3 runs 18 residues. CDR1 and CDR2 (germline): MGHRA, YSYEKL. CDR3 loop: CASSQTHGGGKGAGELFF.

The chain employs TRBV9 and TRBJ1-2; TCRdb's D gene call, TRBD1, goes unchecked for lack of DNA. The CDR3 consists of 18 residues. CDR1 and CDR2 (germline): SGDLS, YYNGEE. The CDR3 reads CASSPGGDRDSTNYGYTF.

V gene TRBV4-2 combines with J gene TRBJ1-1; without DNA, the TCRdb call of TRBD1 cannot be checked. The length of the CDR3 is 15 residues. Germline V CDR1 and CDR2: LGHNA, YNFKEQ. The CDR3 reads CASSQEKGHYTEAFF.

This rearrangement joins TRBV3-1 to TRBJ2-2; the D gene TCRdb calls, TRBD2, cannot be checked with no DNA. The CDR3 consists of 16 residues. Looked up from germline, CDR1 is LGHDT and CDR2 is YNNKEL (reference sequence). The CDR3 sequence is CASSPIAGTNTGELFF. Based on the CDR3 plus reference TRBV3-1 and TRBJ2-2, the full variable domain is DTAVSQTPKYLVTQMGNDKSIKCEQNLGHDTMYWYKQDSKKFLKIMFSYNNKELIINETVPNRFSPKSPDKAHLNLHINSLELGDSAVYFCASSPIAGTNTGELFFGEGSRLTVL.

V gene TRBV29-1 combines with J gene TRBJ2-6. This CDR3 comprises 12 residues. Germline CDR1 is SQVTM and CDR2 is ANQGSEA. The CDR3 reads CSAYSGANVLTF.

The chain combines TRBV20-1 with TRBJ2-1. The CDR3 runs to 15 residues. The germline V gene has CDR1 DFQATT and CDR2 SNEGSKA (reference sequence). CDR3 protein: CSARSILLTYNEQFF.

J is TRBJ2-7 and V is TRBV9; with no DNA, the TCRdb D assignment of TRBD1 cannot be verified. Germline V CDR1 and CDR2: SGDLS, YYNGEE. There are 13 residues in the CDR3. CDR3 protein: CASSRAGSDEQYF.

The chain couples TRBV7-9 to TRBJ1-2; the D gene TCRdb calls, TRBD1, cannot be checked with no DNA. Germline V gene sequence: CDR1 SEHNR, CDR2 FQNEAQ (reference sequence). The CDR3 length is 13 residues. CDR3 in amino acids: CASSLDRGNGYTF.

The chain uses TRBV6-2 or TRBV6-3 and TRBJ2-4; TCRdb indicates TRBD2, and absent DNA this call remains unverified. The CDR3 spans 15 residues. Germline CDR1 MNHEY, CDR2 SVGEGT. CDR3 amino acids: CASSTRTSQQNIQYF.

The chain employs TRBV23-1 and TRBJ2-1; the D call from TCRdb, TRBD1, cannot be confirmed without DNA. TRBV23-1 carries the ORF label, with uncertain function. The CDR3 has 16 amino acids. The CDR3 here is CASSQSGDRDNNEQFF.

V is TRBV10-3 and J is TRBJ1-5; TCRdb names TRBD1, which stays unverified in the absence of DNA. Germline V gene lookup returns CDR1 ENHRY and CDR2 SYGVKD. The CDR3 extends over 15 amino acids. The CDR3 is CAIRATDRDNQPQHF.

The rearrangement joins TRBV12-3 or TRBV12-4 to TRBJ2-7; absent DNA, TCRdb's TRBD1 call cannot be checked. The CDR3 length is 15 residues. The CDR3 spells CASRGTGAFSYEQYF.

This chain connects TRBV5-4 to TRBJ2-2; TCRdb reports TRBD1, a call that lacks DNA to check it against. The CDR3 consists of 15 residues. Per germline, CDR1 SGHNT and CDR2 YYREEE (reference sequence). CDR3 amino acids: CASSIGTVNTGELFF. Together with reference TRBV5-4 and TRBJ2-2, the CDR3 gives the full variable domain: ETGVTQSPTHLIKTRGQQVTLRCSSQSGHNTVSWYQQALGQGPQFIFQYYREEENGRGNFPPRFSGLQFPNYSSELNVNALELDDSALYLCASSIGTVNTGELFFGEGSRLTVL.

The chain joins TRBV4-1 to TRBJ2-5. The CDR3 consists of 13 residues. Germline V gives CDR1 MGHRA, CDR2 YSYEKL. The CDR3 here is CASSQARKETQYF.

The V and J genes are TRBV3-1 and TRBJ2-5; TCRdb's D call, TRBD1, is unchecked because there is no DNA. The germline V gene has CDR1 LGHDT and CDR2 YNNKEL (reference sequence). This CDR3 has 17 amino acids. CDR3 in amino acids: CASSQKDVLALRQRQYF.

The genes are TRBV12-3 or TRBV12-4 and TRBJ2-1. The CDR3 consists of 12 residues. CDR3: CASKTALGEQFF.